The 14 T cell receptor beta chains below come from one sample, sequenced in a study of graft-versus-host responses after intestinal transplantation. Libraries were prepared by immunoSEQ multiplex PCR; TCRdb keeps only in-frame clonotypes and omits some of them. The repertoire includes about 96,000 clones, about 90% of them detected once, and roughly 0.17% sits in the top ten. Their antigen targets remain unknown. The source was unstimulated CD4+ T cells sorted from spleen or lymph node cells, collected before intestinal transplant. These receptors were taken from a human donor who received an intestinal transplant.

In its sample, this clone was seen a few times. The chain employs TRBV28 and TRBJ1-4; 8 bases match TRBD1. V was clipped by 2 bases and J by 7 bases; unmatched bases: 6. Germline V gene data show CDR1 as MDHEN and CDR2 as SYDVKM. CDR3 length equals 15 residues. The CDR3 sequence is CASSLAGQGGEKLFF. DNA of the CDR3: TGTGCCAGCAGTTTAGCCGGACAGGGTGGTGAAAAACTGTTTTTT. The full variable domain, rest sourced from reference TRBV28 and TRBJ1-4, is DVKVTQSSRYLVKRTGEKVFLECVQDMDHENMFWYRQDPGLGLRLIYFSYDVKMKEKGDIPEGYSVSREKKERFSLILESASTNQTSMYLCASSLAGQGGEKLFFGSGTQLSVL.

The DNA for the CDR3 is TGTGCCAGTAGTATACCGGGACTAGCGGTCTACGAGCAGTACTTC. Translation: CASSIPGLAVYEQYF. The rearrangement links TRBV19 to TRBJ2-5, with 11 positions matching TRBD2. The J call is in doubt because the DNA end fits TRBJ2-7 better. The germline CDR1 and CDR2 sequences are LNHDA and SQIVND (reference sequence). The CDR3 has 15 amino acids.

The V call is TRBV5-1, the J call TRBJ2-5; 9 bases align to TRBD2. CDR1 SGHRS and CDR2 YFSETQ come from the germline V gene. There are 17 residues in the CDR3. V dropped 4 bases and J dropped 4; count of bases not matched to a gene: 14. The chain's CDR3 is CASSPDSVAGGAETQYF. CDR3 nucleotide sequence: TGCGCCAGCAGCCCGGATAGTGTCGCGGGAGGGGCAGAGACCCAGTACTTC.

The CDR3 sequence: CASSLVVAGGRWSTGELFF. For the CDR3, the DNA is TGCGCCAGCAGCTTGGTGGTAGCGGGAGGTCGCTGGTCAACCGGGGAGCTGTTTTTT. The V and J genes are TRBV5-1 and TRBJ2-2; 10 nucleotides align to TRBD2. The CDR3 loop spans 19 amino acids. Trimming cost V 0 bases and J 5 bases; bases outside gene matches: 13. From germline, CDR1 is SGHRS and CDR2 YFSETQ.

The gene calls are TRBV2 and TRBJ2-3, with 9 bases that match TRBD2. The V and J ends lost 2 bases and 7 bases, in that order; junction bases with no gene match: 4. The CDR3 loop spans 14 amino acids. The germline gives CDR1 SNHLY, CDR2 FYNNEI. CDR3 amino acids: CASSESLAGHTQYF. For the CDR3, the DNA is TGTGCCAGCAGTGAAAGCCTAGCGGGGCATACGCAGTATTTT.

The chain employs TRBV5-1 and TRBJ2-1, with D possibly being TRBD2 (5 bases). The V gene lost 5 bases and the J gene lost 1 base, with 25 bases spanning the gap. Germline V gene lookup returns CDR1 SGHRS and CDR2 YFSETQ. CDR3 length: 19 amino acids. As DNA, the CDR3 is TGCGCCAGCAGGCTTAGTCTTTCCGGTGCCCCGGGGTCCTACAATGAGCAGTTCTTC. It is translated as CASRLSLSGAPGSYNEQFF. The entire variable domain, with the rest obtained from reference TRBV5-1 and TRBJ2-1, is as follows: KAGVTQTPRYLIKTRGQQVTLSCSPISGHRSVSWYQQTPGQGLQFLFEYFSETQRNKGNFPGRFSGRQFSNSRSEMNVSTLELGDSALYLCASRLSLSGAPGSYNEQFFGPGTRLTVL.

The chain has TRBV5-6 and TRBJ1-5; no clear D. Trimming left V 0 bases short and J 2 bases short, with 15 bases between. The CDR3 runs 17 residues. In germline, CDR1 is SGHDT, CDR2 YYEEEE. The CDR3 is CASSLGPPLAGNQPQHF. In DNA, the CDR3 is TGTGCCAGCAGCTTGGGGCCACCTTTAGCTGGCAATCAGCCCCAGCATTTT. Complete variable domain (other parts from reference TRBV5-6 and TRBJ1-5): DAGVTQSPTHLIKTRGQQVTLRCSPKSGHDTVSWYQQALGQGPQFIFQYYEEEERQRGNFPDRFSGHQFPNYSSELNVNALLLGDSALYLCASSLGPPLAGNQPQHFGDGTRLSIL.

The chain combines TRBV29-1 with TRBJ2-3; D is possibly TRBD1 (6 bases). V was clipped by 3 bases and J by 4 bases, with 11 bases between them. CDR3 length equals 13 residues. Germline-derived CDR1 and CDR2 are SQVTM and ANQGSEA. CDR3 sequence (DNA): TGCAGCGTTGAGAGGGGGAGCGCAGATACGCAGTATTTT. Residues: CSVERGSADTQYF.

In its sample, this clone was seen once. The chain joins TRBV27 to TRBJ2-3; no definite D call. Trimming took off 3 bases at V and 0 bases at J, with 16 bases between the two ends. This CDR3 is 17 amino acids long. Per the germline V gene, CDR1 is MNHEY and CDR2 is SMNVEV (reference sequence). Here the CDR3 reads CASSFLRPTLSTDTQYF. CDR3 bases: TGTGCCAGCAGTTTCTTGAGGCCGACCCTAAGCACAGATACGCAGTATTTT.

This clone was observed a handful of times. The CDR3 spells CASSLGANTEAFF. CDR3 sequence (DNA): TGTGCCAGCAGCTTGGGGGCGAACACTGAAGCTTTCTTT. The chain is built from TRBV5-5 and TRBJ1-1; no definite D call. Trimming took off 0 bases at V and 1 base at J, with 4 bases between the two ends. This CDR3 comprises 13 residues. From germline, CDR1 is SGHKS and CDR2 YYEKEE (reference sequence).

Here the CDR3 reads CASSIGGRRNQPQHF. The CDR3, as DNA: TGTGCCAGTAGTATAGGGGGCAGACGAAATCAGCCCCAGCATTTT. The chain has TRBV19 and TRBJ1-5, with D possibly TRBD1 on 5 matching bases. Germline CDR1 reads LNHDA; CDR2 reads SQIVND (reference sequence). V lost 1 base and J lost 4, with 11 bases in between. CDR3 length: 15 amino acids.

Written as DNA, the CDR3 is TGTGCCAGCCACGGACAGGGGGGGAATCAGCCCCAGCATTTT. It is translated as CASHGQGGNQPQHF. The chain couples TRBV18 to TRBJ1-5, with 10 bases identical to TRBD1. This CDR3 comprises 14 residues. Germline V gene sequence: CDR1 KGHSH, CDR2 LQKENI. The V gene end was trimmed by 8 bases and the J gene end by 4 bases; junction bases not matched to a gene: 5.

The chain uses TRBV6-6 and TRBJ2-5; possible D gene TRBD2, 5 bases. The germline CDR1 and CDR2 sequences are MNHNY and SVGAGI (reference sequence). Trimming shortened V by 8 bases and J by 5 bases, and 12 bases separated the two germline ends. The CDR3 runs 12 residues. The CDR3 nucleotides read TGTGCCAGCTCCGGGAAGGGCGAGACCCAGTACTTC. It yields the protein CASSGKGETQYF.

The chain couples TRBV6-1 to TRBJ1-2, with D tentatively TRBD1 (6 bases). The CDR3 sequence is 13 residues long. V was shortened by 2 bases and J by 2 bases, with 6 bases between the two germline ends. Germline V CDR1 and CDR2: MNHNS, SASEGT. CDR3 in DNA: TGTGCCAGCAGTGAAACAGGGAACTATGGCTACACCTTC. Translation: CASSETGNYGYTF.